This T cell receptor (beta chain) emerged from a study of T cell repertoires in cytomegalovirus infection. Study conclusions and caveats: Dominant in the ex vivo response were TCR beta clonotypes restricted by HLA-C and specific for CMV. Accumulated public TCR beta family frequency recognized individuals carrying CMV together with the relevant HLA.

This clonotype appeared a single time. Its antigen is currently unknown. The CDR3 sequence is 14 residues long. Germline CDR1 reads SQVTM; CDR2 reads ANQGSEA. Trimming cost V 2 bases and J 1 base; bases outside gene matches: 3. TCRdb passed the reads through MiXCR, listing each CDR3 protein once. The repertoire includes hundreds of thousands of distinct CDR3 sequences, about 44% of them detected once, and just under 45% sits in the top ten. This rearrangement joins TRBV29-1 to TRBJ2-3, with 7 bases identical to TRBD1. Sample: cultured PBMCs, taken from culture after CMV antigen stimulation. The receptor's source is a human donor in good health (CMV status not recorded). Some clones in this sample may be carry-over from other donors' samples. CDR3 sequence (DNA): TGCAGCGTTGAATCGGGACAGCGCACAGATACGCAGTATTTT. Its protein is CSVESGQRTDTQYF.